These T cell receptor beta chains were read from a single sample in a study of CD4+ T cells in melanoma. The method was immunoSEQ multiplex PCR; TCRdb's version includes in-frame clones alone and lacks a portion of them. Of about 55,000 clones listed, about 72% were seen once; the top ten hold 4.8%. Sequencing used tumor tissue. The source is a human donor with melanoma. CDR3s include the opening cysteine and the closing phenylalanine or tryptophan. The D gene is left open where the match is weak. Expanded clones are given a class, and other clones once, few, many or no size at all.

D gene,V gene,clone size,J gene,CDR3 protein,CDR3 DNA
.,TRBV7-6,.,TRBJ2-1,CASSLSGRVIYNEQFF,TGTGCCAGCAGCTTAAGTGGCAGGGTGATTTACAATGAGCAGTTCTTC
TRBD2,TRBV28,.,TRBJ2-3,CASSLRAGGNTDTQYF,TGTGCCAGCAGTTTAAGAGCGGGGGGGAACACAGATACGCAGTATTTT
TRBD1,TRBV11-2,medium-sized,TRBJ2-7,CASSRTGVGEQYF,TGTGCCAGCAGCCGGACAGGGGTGGGTGAGCAGTACTTC
TRBD2,TRBV18,.,TRBJ2-3,CASSLNLGLAGLSRTDTQYF,TGTGCCAGCTCACTGAACCTGGGACTAGCGGGACTTTCACGCACAGATACGCAGTATTTT
.,TRBV19,.,TRBJ1-1,CASSLSLATEAFF,TGTGCCAGTAGCCTCAGTCTAGCCACTGAAGCTTTCTTT
.,TRBV11-2,.,TRBJ2-7,CASSPRTYEQYF,TGTGCCAGCAGCCCTAGGACTTACGAGCAGTACTTC
TRBD1,TRBV19,.,TRBJ1-2,CASSIAGGHNYGYTF,TGTGCCAGTAGTATAGCAGGGGGCCACAACTATGGCTACACCTTC
.,TRBV25-1,few,TRBJ1-1,CASSESWEKAFF,TGTGCCAGCAGTGAATCCTGGGAAAAAGCTTTCTTT
.,TRBV4-2,.,TRBJ1-6,CASSQVEDNSPLHF,TGTGCCAGCAGCCAAGTCGAAGATAATTCACCCCTCCACTTT
.,TRBV27,.,TRBJ2-7,CASSQNRDISYEQYF,TGTGCCAGCAGCCAAAACCGGGACATCTCCTACGAGCAGTACTTC
.,TRBV11-1,.,TRBJ1-1,CASSFTGNTEAFF,TGTGCCAGCAGCTTTACAGGGAACACTGAAGCTTTCTTT
.,TRBV7-9,.,TRBJ1-3,CASSFAGNTIYF,TGTGCCAGCAGCTTCGCAGGAAACACCATATATTTT
.,TRBV19,.,TRBJ1-4,CASTPGAGPTNEKLFF,TGTGCCAGTACCCCTGGAGCCGGGCCAACTAATGAAAAACTGTTTTTT
TRBD2,TRBV7-3,.,TRBJ2-1,CASSLSGSSGGFNEQFF,TGTGCCAGCAGCTTAAGTGGGTCTAGCGGGGGGTTCAATGAGCAGTTCTTC
.,TRBV6-1,.,TRBJ1-4,CASSEFGQRNEKLFF,TGTGCCAGCAGTGAATTTGGGCAGAGAAATGAAAAACTGTTTTTT
.,TRBV28,.,TRBJ1-4,CASSSGGEEKLFF,TGTGCCAGCAGCAGTGGAGGGGAGGAAAAACTGTTTTTT
.,TRBV5-6,.,TRBJ2-5,CASSYGETQYF,TGTGCCAGCAGCTACGGGGAGACCCAGTACTTC
.,TRBV4-1,once,TRBJ1-1,CASSQVGGYTEAFF,TGCGCCAGCAGCCAAGTAGGAGGGTACACTGAAGCTTTCTTT
.,TRBV7-3,once,TRBJ2-2,CASSLTPGSIGGELFF,TGTGCCAGCAGCTTAACTCCGGGTAGCATTGGCGGGGAGCTGTTTTTT
TRBD2,TRBV9,.,TRBJ2-3,CASSEGTSGVSDTQYF,TGTGCCAGCAGCGAGGGGACTAGCGGAGTTTCAGATACGCAGTATTTT
.,TRBV7-9,.,TRBJ2-5,CASSSSRAKEETQYF,TGTGCCAGCAGCTCTAGTAGAGCGAAAGAGGAGACCCAGTACTTC
TRBD1,TRBV5-1,.,TRBJ2-7,CASSLGQGNYEQYF,TGCGCCAGCAGCTTGGGACAGGGTAACTACGAGCAGTACTTC
.,TRBV13,few,TRBJ2-5,CASSLRGPQETQYF,TGTGCCAGCAGCCTTAGGGGACCACAAGAGACCCAGTACTTC